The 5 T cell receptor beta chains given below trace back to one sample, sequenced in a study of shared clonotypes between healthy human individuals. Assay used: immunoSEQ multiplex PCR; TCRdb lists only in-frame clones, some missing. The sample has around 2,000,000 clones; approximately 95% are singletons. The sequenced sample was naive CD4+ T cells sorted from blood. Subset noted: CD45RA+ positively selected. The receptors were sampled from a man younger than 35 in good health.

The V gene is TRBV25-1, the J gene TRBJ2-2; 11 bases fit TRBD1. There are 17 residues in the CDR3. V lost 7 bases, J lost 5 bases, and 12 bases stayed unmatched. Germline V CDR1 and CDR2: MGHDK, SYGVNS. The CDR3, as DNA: TGTGCCAGCACTGGAGGACAGGGGGCGCTTTGGACCGGGGAGCTGTTTTTT. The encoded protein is CASTGGQGALWTGELFF.

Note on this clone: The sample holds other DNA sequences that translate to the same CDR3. The CDR3 protein is CASSFGQANTEAFF. The CDR3 coding sequence is TGCGCCAGCAGCTTCGGACAGGCCAACACTGAAGCTTTCTTT. The chain carries TRBV5-1 and TRBJ1-1; 7 positions agree with TRBD1. The V and J ends lost 2 bases and 2 bases, in that order; junction bases with no gene match: 3. Germline V gene lookup returns CDR1 SGHRS and CDR2 YFSETQ. The CDR3 runs to 14 residues.

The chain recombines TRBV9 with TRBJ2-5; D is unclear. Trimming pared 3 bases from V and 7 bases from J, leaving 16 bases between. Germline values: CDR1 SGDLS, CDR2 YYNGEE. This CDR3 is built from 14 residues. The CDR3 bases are TGTGCCAGCAGCGAAACAGCCTTACCTGGGACCCAGTACTTC. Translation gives CASSETALPGTQYF. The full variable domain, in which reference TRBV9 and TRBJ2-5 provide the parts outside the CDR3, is DSGVTQTPKHLITATGQRVTLRCSPRSGDLSVYWYQQSLDQGLQFLIQYYNGEERAKGNILERFSAQQFPDLHSELNLSSLELGDSALYFCASSETALPGTQYFGPGTRLLVL.

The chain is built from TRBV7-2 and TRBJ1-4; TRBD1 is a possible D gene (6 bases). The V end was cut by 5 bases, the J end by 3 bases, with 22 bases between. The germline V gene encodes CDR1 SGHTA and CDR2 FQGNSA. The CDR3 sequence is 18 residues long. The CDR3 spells CASSPPAGAVPANEKLFF. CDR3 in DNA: TGTGCCAGCAGCCCCCCAGCAGGGGCGGTTCCTGCTAATGAAAAACTGTTTTTT.

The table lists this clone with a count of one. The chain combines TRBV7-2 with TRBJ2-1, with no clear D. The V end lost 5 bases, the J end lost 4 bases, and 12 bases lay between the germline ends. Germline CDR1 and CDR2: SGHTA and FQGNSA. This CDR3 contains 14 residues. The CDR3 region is CASSNVGAYNEQFF. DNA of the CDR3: TGTGCCAGCAGCAACGTCGGAGCTTACAATGAGCAGTTCTTC.